These T cell receptor beta chains were read from a single sample in a study of blood T cells in healthy people across ages. Using its own MiXCR run on the 5' RACE reads, TCRdb lists one record per CDR3 protein. This table has 1.4 million to 1.5 million distinct CDR3 sequences, roughly 40% appearing once. The specimen was blood. These receptors came from a woman between 18 and 29 years old in good health. Each CDR3 is given with its conserved first and last residue. The D gene is left open where the match is weak. Expanded clones get a size class; other rows say once, few or many, or leave the size out.

v_gene,j_gene,abundance,d_gene,CDR3nt,CDR3aa
TRBV27,TRBJ1-2,few,.,TGTGCCACCAGTCCTTGGCCACAAGGAGGCTACACCTTC,CATSPWPQGGYTF
TRBV6-1,TRBJ2-7,.,.,TGTGCCAGCAGTGAACAACAGGGTTCTTACGAGCAGTACTTC,CASSEQQGSYEQYF
TRBV15,TRBJ1-2,.,.,TGTGCCACCACCCCCGAGGGGGGTGCATATGGCTACACCTTC,CATTPEGGAYGYTF
TRBV20-1,TRBJ2-7,few,TRBD2,TGCAGTGCAAATCTAGCGGGAGGGCCCTACGAGCAGTACTTC,CSANLAGGPYEQYF
TRBV12-3/TRBV12-4,TRBJ1-5,.,TRBD1,TGTGCCAGCTGGGGACAGGGCTACAATCAGCCCCAGCATTTT,CASWGQGYNQPQHF
TRBV30,TRBJ1-1,.,.,TGTGCCTGGAGTGTAACCCTGAACACTGAAGCTTTCTTT,CAWSVTLNTEAFF
TRBV27,TRBJ2-3,once,TRBD2,TGTGCCAGCAGTCGCCCCGCGGGGGGCGTAGATACGCAGTATTTT,CASSRPAGGVDTQYF
TRBV29-1,TRBJ2-1,.,.,TGCAGCGCCAGGTTTAGCTCCTACAATGAGCAGTTCTTC,CSARFSSYNEQFF
TRBV5-1,TRBJ1-1,few,TRBD1,TGCGCCAGCACTCAGGGGGGGATGAACACTGAAGCTTTCTTT,CASTQGGMNTEAFF
TRBV20-1,TRBJ2-3,many,TRBD2,TGCAGTGCTAGAGCAGTTCTGGGGCTAGCGGGAGTTGATACGCAGTATTTT,CSARAVLGLAGVDTQYF
TRBV28,TRBJ2-3,few,.,TGTGCCAGCCGAAGTCTGTATTTTCGAATCGGGGACCGCACAGATACGCAGTATTTT,CASRSLYFRIGDRTDTQYF
TRBV29-1,TRBJ2-1,many,.,TGCAGCGTTGGGCAAGGCAATGAGCAGTTCTTC,CSVGQGNEQFF
TRBV4-1,TRBJ2-1,.,.,TGCGCCAGCAGCCAAGTAGGAGGCGTGCGCTCCTACAATGAGCAGTTCTTC,CASSQVGGVRSYNEQFF
TRBV4-1,TRBJ2-1,.,TRBD1,TGCGCCAGCAGCCAAGGGGAAGGGGGCGCCCTACGGAATGAGCAGTTCTTC,CASSQGEGGALRNEQFF
TRBV29-1,TRBJ2-4,few,TRBD2,TGCAGCGTTGGTGGGGGAGGGAACTTAGCCAAAAACATTCAGTACTTC,CSVGGGGNLAKNIQYF
TRBV9,TRBJ2-5,few,TRBD2,TGTGCCAGCAGCGTAGCTACGGGGGGGCGAGAGACCCAGTACTTC,CASSVATGGRETQYF
TRBV28,TRBJ1-2,.,.,TGTGCCAGCAGGGGGCTAGGTGGCTACACCTTC,CASRGLGGYTF
TRBV6-5,TRBJ2-1,once,TRBD2,TGTGCCAGCAGTCCACGGCGGGAGCCTTACAATGAGCAGTTCTTC,CASSPRREPYNEQFF
TRBV5-5,TRBJ1-5,few,TRBD1,TGTGCCAGCAGCTTGTCCGGGACAGGGATGGGCAATCAGCCCCAGCATTTT,CASSLSGTGMGNQPQHF
TRBV12-3/TRBV12-4,TRBJ1-5,few,.,TGTGCCATAGCAGGTGACGGCAATCAGCCCCAGCATTTT,CAIAGDGNQPQHF
TRBV3-1,TRBJ2-5,few,TRBD2,TGTGCCAGCAGCCAAGAAGCTAGCGGGAGAACGGGCGAGACCCAGTACTTC,CASSQEASGRTGETQYF
TRBV5-6,TRBJ2-3,few,TRBD2,TGTGCCAGCAGAGGTCGGGCTAGCGGGGGAACTTTCACAGATACGCAGTATTTT,CASRGRASGGTFTDTQYF
TRBV21-1,TRBJ2-3,.,.,TGTGCCAGCAGCAAAGGTGGCGGGGGCCACGGGGATACGCAGTATTTT,CASSKGGGGHGDTQYF
TRBV27,TRBJ2-1,.,TRBD2,TGTGCCAGCAGTTCCCCACTGCGGGAGTCCGCAGGATCCTACAATGAGCAGTTCTTC,CASSSPLRESAGSYNEQFF
TRBV10-3,TRBJ2-5,.,.,TGTGCCAACCTCCAGTTATCCCGCTACGTAGCCACCGGACTGCAAAAAGAGACCCAGTACTTC,CANLQLSRYVATGLQKETQYF
TRBV5-1,TRBJ2-3,.,.,TGCGCCAGCAGCTCCCACGGGCAAACAGGAGACCCAGATACGCAGTATTTT,CASSSHGQTGDPDTQYF